These 32 T cell receptor delta chains were all obtained from the same sample, sequenced in a study of gamma-delta T cells after stem cell transplantation. TCRdb repeated clone calling on the RT-PCR reads with CATT. Among over 1,300 delta-chain clones listed, more than 20% were seen once. Sequencing was performed on gamma-delta T cells. Receptors were obtained from a human donor. It is not recorded whose cells these are; they may come from a transplant donor.

For this clone: The protein given by TCRdb reflects a much larger clone and differs at residue 6 from this DNA's translation, likely from a read error; the protein shown is the DNA's translation. The rearrangement uses TRDV1 and TRDJ1; no firm D call. This CDR3 comprises 14 residues. V lost 6 bases and J lost 7, with 18 bases in between. Germline assignment: CDR1 TSWWSYY and CDR2 QGS. Here the CDR3 reads CALGRRIPHLKLIF. CDR3 sequence (DNA): TGTGCTCTTGGACGAAGGATCCCTCACCTTAAACTCATCTTT.

This clone turned up a few times. This chain connects TRDV2 to TRDJ1; 9 bases are shared with TRDD3. Germline lookup yields CDR1 GEAIGNYY and CDR2 EKD. V gave up 4 bases and J gave up 0 bases; unmatched junction bases: 14. The CDR3 extends over 18 amino acids. CDR3 coding DNA: TGTGCCTGTGAAACCATGAGTACTGGGGGACTAGACACCGATAAACTCATCTTT. Its protein is CACETMSTGGLDTDKLIF.

Only a few counts were recorded for this clone. CDR3 sequence (DNA): TGTGCCTCTAATATTGCCTCACTGGGGGATACCCTTCGGCCCCCAAACACCGATAAACTCATCTTT. As protein: CASNIASLGDTLRPPNTDKLIF. This chain uses TRDV3 with TRDJ1; 12 nucleotides agree with TRDD3. V was pared by 4 bases and J by 0 bases, with 27 bases of the junction left unmatched. Germline V lookup: CDR1 TVYSNPD, CDR2 GDNSRS (reference sequence). The CDR3 sequence is 22 residues long.

The chain recombines TRDV3 with TRDJ1, with TRDD3 matching 13 bases. The V segment lost 2 bases and the J segment 1 base; nucleotides outside the gene matches: 22. Germline lookup yields CDR1 TVYSNPD and CDR2 GDNSRS (reference sequence). This CDR3 is 21 amino acids long. This CDR3 reads CAFPPTQYWGIRSTFTDKLIF. As DNA, the CDR3 is TGTGCCTTTCCTCCTACACAGTACTGGGGGATACGCTCCACCTTCACCGATAAACTCATCTTT.

This clone is deemed medium-sized. The chain uses TRDV2 and TRDJ1, with 9 bases fitting TRDD3. Germline-derived CDR1 and CDR2 are GEAIGNYY and EKD. The V segment lost 3 bases and the J segment 0 bases; nucleotides outside the gene matches: 10. CDR3 length: 17 amino acids. The CDR3, as DNA: TGTGCCTGTGACTCCGTACTGGGGGACCGGTACACCGATAAACTCATCTTT. Its protein product is CACDSVLGDRYTDKLIF.

The gene calls are TRDV2 and TRDJ1; TRDD3 aligns across 12 bases. Unmatched junction bases numbered 16, after V lost 3 bases and J lost 0 bases. The CDR3 is made up of 20 amino acids. The germline CDR1 and CDR2 sequences are GEAIGNYY and EKD. This chain's CDR3 is CACDSITGGYPTRYTDKLIF. The CDR3 bases are TGTGCCTGTGACTCCATTACTGGGGGATACCCCACCCGGTACACCGATAAACTCATCTTT.

By share, this clone counts as large. This CDR3 is also generated by other DNA sequences in the sample. The chain is built from TRDV1 and TRDJ1; 10 positions agree with TRDD3. The CDR3 sequence is 18 residues long. J lost 3 bases, V lost 0 bases, and 10 bases had no gene match. Germline assignment: CDR1 TSWWSYY and CDR2 QGS. CDR3 protein: CALGELWVLGDPSDKLIF. CDR3 bases: TGTGCTCTTGGGGAACTATGGGTACTGGGGGATCCGTCCGATAAACTCATCTTT.

In the case of this clone: A far larger clone is a single base away, which makes a read error likely. The genes are TRDV2 and TRDJ3; D is unresolved. V lost 2 bases to trimming and J lost 2 bases, with 15 bases between them. CDR3 length equals 18 residues. Germline V gene sequence: CDR1 GEAIGNYY, CDR2 EKD. The CDR3 loop reads CACDRMVEATWDTRQMFF. In nucleotides, the CDR3 is TGTGCCTGTGACAGGATGGTGGAAGCGACCTGGGACACCCGACAGATGTTTTTC.

Notes on this clone: This may be a read error: a much more frequent sequence differs by one nucleotide. The identical CDR3 is also encoded by other nucleotide sequences in the sample. This sequence joins TRDV2 and TRDJ1, with D possibly being TRDD3 (5 bases). Germline V CDR1 and CDR2: GEAIGNYY, EKD. The CDR3 is 16 residues long. With 0 bases removed from V and 1 base from J, the gap between germline ends came to 14 bases. The CDR3 is CACDTLGGPITDKLIF. As DNA, the CDR3 is TGTGCCTGTGACACCCTGGGAGGCCCGATCACCGATAAACTCATCTTT.

About this clone: A far bigger clonotype differs at one base, so this is likely a read error. CDR3 sequence reads: CACDTITGGLGDETDKPIF. The DNA for the CDR3 is TGTGCCTGTGACACCATAACCGGAGGACTGGGGGATGAAACCGATAAACCCATCTTT. This chain uses TRDV2 with TRDJ1; 10 bases align to TRDD3. The CDR3 is 19 residues long. CDR1 is GEAIGNYY, CDR2 EKD, per germline.

Remarks on this clone: This may stem from a read error, because a much larger clone lies one nucleotide away. Other DNA sequences within the sample encode an identical CDR3. J is TRDJ1 and V is TRDV2; no clear D. Germline V CDR1 and CDR2: GEAIGNYY, EKD. The CDR3 is 15 residues long. In DNA, the CDR3 is TGTGCCTGCGACACTGTCATGGCTAACACCGATAAACTCATCTTT. Protein: CACDTVMANTDKLIF.

This clone is termed medium-sized. CDR3 coding DNA: TGTGCCTGTGACACGCTCGGGGATACAGGTAACGCACAACTCTTCTTT. Amino acid sequence: CACDTLGDTGNAQLFF. The chain has TRDV2 and TRDJ2; the match to TRDD3 covers 8 bases. The V segment lost 1 base and the J segment 8 bases; nucleotides outside the gene matches: 11. This CDR3 is built from 16 residues. CDR1 and CDR2 (germline): GEAIGNYY, EKD.

Details on this clone: This is likely an artifact of a read error, given a far larger clone one base away. V gene TRDV2 combines with J gene TRDJ1, with 10 bases matching TRDD3. The CDR3 spans 15 residues. The V and J ends lost 5 bases and 1 base, in that order; junction bases with no gene match: 6. CDR1 and CDR2 from the germline V gene are GEAIGNYY and EKD. The CDR3 sequence: CACGRLGDSTDKLIF. The CDR3, as DNA: TGTGCCTGTGGCAGACTGGGGGATTCCACCGATAAACTCATCTTT.

Within the sample, this clone is large (0.1 to 1%). In DNA form, the CDR3 reads TGTGCCTGTGACGGCGCGGGGTTCTCGAGCTCCTGGGACACCCGACAGATGTTTTTC. This sequence encodes CACDGAGFSSSWDTRQMFF. The V gene is TRDV2, the J gene TRDJ3; D ambiguous. The CDR3 is 19 amino acids. Trimming removed 3 bases at V and 0 bases at J, with 17 bases between. CDR1 GEAIGNYY and CDR2 EKD come from the germline V gene.

This clone ranks as medium-sized. J is TRDJ1 and V is TRDV1; D possibly corresponds to TRDD3 (6 bases). With 2 bases removed from V and 0 bases from J, the gap between germline ends came to 37 bases. Germline V CDR1 and CDR2: TSWWSYY, QGS. CDR3 length: 24 amino acids. CDR3 DNA sequence: TGTGCTCTTGGGGAAAATTCGTATCACTCCCACGGGGGACCCTTCTTTCTGTACACCGATAAACTCATCTTT. This gives the protein CALGENSYHSHGGPFFLYTDKLIF.

This clone is categorized as large. This CDR3 is CACDTALTGGYDTDKLIF. Here the CDR3 DNA reads TGTGCCTGTGACACGGCCCTTACTGGGGGATATGACACCGATAAACTCATCTTT. V usage is TRDV2 and J usage is TRDJ1; TRDD3 matches 11 bases. The CDR3 runs 18 residues. Germline V lookup: CDR1 GEAIGNYY, CDR2 EKD. The V gene end was trimmed by 1 base and the J gene end by 0 bases; junction bases not matched to a gene: 9.

This clone was observed a handful of times. This chain uses TRDV2 with TRDJ1, with D maybe TRDD3 (6 bases). This CDR3 is built from 15 residues. The germline CDR1 and CDR2 sequences are GEAIGNYY and EKD. Deletions cut 1 base from V and 1 base from J, with 12 bases between. The chain's CDR3 is CACDTRGDLTDKLIF. The CDR3 DNA follows: TGTGCCTGTGACACGAGGGGGGACCTCACCGATAAACTCATCTTT.

This clone was found a few times. A read error is the likely source, as a far larger clone sits one nucleotide away. The same CDR3 can be traced to other DNA sequences in this sample. The V and J genes are TRDV1 and TRDJ1; D may be TRDD3 (5 bases). CDR3 length: 13 residues. The germline V gene encodes CDR1 TSWWSYY and CDR2 QGS. CDR3 nucleotides: TGTGCCCTTGGGGAACTCAGAACGGGTAAACTCATCTTT. It specifies CALGELRTGKLIF.

Details on this clone: This may be a read error, as it is one base from a much larger clone. Other nucleotide sequences in the sample specify the same CDR3. The CDR3 bases are TGTGCCTGTGAAGTATTGAAGCCCCATGTTCTGGGAGACGATAAACTCATCTTT. Translating it yields CACEVLKPHVLGDDKLIF. This sequence joins TRDV2 and TRDJ1, with TRDD3 as a possible D gene (5 bases). CDR3 size: 18 residues. V was pared by 4 bases and J by 4 bases, with 27 bases between. From germline, CDR1 is GEAIGNYY and CDR2 EKD.

By share, this clone counts as large. The rearrangement joins TRDV2 to TRDJ1; 10 bases agree with TRDD3. CDR1 and CDR2 from the germline V gene are GEAIGNYY and EKD. The CDR3 has 14 residues. V was pared by 3 bases and J by 3 bases, with 3 bases of the junction left unmatched. CDR3 in DNA: TGTGCCTGTGACCTACTGGGGGATGCCGATAAACTCATCTTT. This translates into CACDLLGDADKLIF.

The chain employs TRDV2 and TRDJ1; 12 nucleotides align to TRDD3. Germline assignment: CDR1 GEAIGNYY and CDR2 EKD. The CDR3 is made up of 14 amino acids. The V segment lost 0 bases and the J segment 9 bases; nucleotides outside the gene matches: 4. CDR3 nucleotides: TGTGCCTGTGACACCGTAGCTGGGGGATACGAACTCATCTTT. It specifies CACDTVAGGYELIF.

About this clone: This may be a read error: a much more frequent sequence differs by one nucleotide. Other nucleotide sequences in the sample specify the same CDR3. The V and J genes are TRDV2 and TRDJ1, with 7 positions matching TRDD3. CDR1 is GEAIGNYY and CDR2 is EKD in the germline V gene. This CDR3 spans 16 amino acids. V lost 0 bases to trimming and J lost 7 bases; unmatched junction nucleotides: 13. The CDR3 DNA is TGTGCCTGTGACACCCTACCGAGTGGGGATAATGCTAAACTCATCTTT. This sequence encodes CACDTLPSGDNAKLIF.

This clone counts as medium-sized. The chain uses TRDV2 and TRDJ1; TRDD3 agrees at 9 bases. The CDR3 consists of 18 residues. The trim removed 3 bases at V and 0 bases at J, leaving 13 bases unmatched. Per the germline V gene, CDR1 is GEAIGNYY and CDR2 is EKD. In DNA, the CDR3 is TGTGCCTGTGACGCACTCCTCCTGGGGGATCCTTACACCGATAAACTCATCTTT. Translating it yields CACDALLLGDPYTDKLIF.

The chain employs TRDV1 and TRDJ1; 7 nucleotides match TRDD3. The CDR3 spans 19 residues. The junction had 15 bases not matched to a gene; V was cut back by 2 bases and J by 0 bases. The germline CDR1 and CDR2 sequences are TSWWSYY and QGS. CDR3 protein: CALGEITARVLGYTDKLIF. The CDR3 DNA reads TGTGCTCTTGGGGAAATCACAGCAAGGGTACTGGGGTACACCGATAAACTCATCTTT.

Within the sample, this clone is large. The same CDR3 also results from other DNA sequences found in this sample. This chain links TRDV2 with TRDJ1; D possibly corresponds to TRDD3 (6 bases). The CDR3 is 16 amino acids. Germline-derived CDR1 and CDR2 are GEAIGNYY and EKD. Trimming removed 3 bases from V and 2 bases from J, with 18 bases in between. CDR3 region: CACDRLGVGRTDKLIF. In DNA form, the CDR3 reads TGTGCCTGTGACCGTTTGGGGGTTGGCCGTACCGATAAACTCATCTTT.

This clone is medium-sized. Within the sample, other DNA sequences also encode this same CDR3. The V call is TRDV1, the J call TRDJ1; 7 nucleotides line up with TRDD3. Germline CDR1 is TSWWSYY and CDR2 is QGS. The CDR3 runs to 24 residues. V trimming: 0 bases; J trimming: 2 bases; junction bases outside the gene matches: 30. The CDR3: CALGELRGFPYWGSGGLPTDKLIF. CDR3 DNA sequence: TGTGCTCTTGGGGAACTCCGGGGCTTCCCCTATTGGGGTTCTGGGGGCCTCCCTACCGATAAACTCATCTTT.

This clone is large in the sample. The chain has TRDV2 and TRDJ1, with TRDD3 matching over 10 bases. This CDR3 region has 18 residues. V was pared by 0 bases and J by 1 base, with 10 bases of the junction left unmatched. Germline assignment: CDR1 GEAIGNYY and CDR2 EKD. The CDR3 sequence is CACDTLTLGDTATDKLIF. CDR3 sequence (DNA): TGTGCCTGTGACACCCTTACCTTGGGGGATACCGCCACCGATAAACTCATCTTT.

This clone is medium-sized in the sample. The chain carries TRDV1 and TRDJ1; 10 bases are shared with TRDD3. CDR1 and CDR2 from the germline V gene are TSWWSYY and QGS. The CDR3 contains 18 residues. Trimming took 4 bases from V and 0 from J; bases not matched to a gene: 11. The CDR3 region is CALGVITGGSQYTDKLIF. In DNA, the CDR3 is TGTGCTCTTGGGGTTATTACTGGGGGATCCCAGTACACCGATAAACTCATCTTT.

This clone was found a few times. A far larger clone is one base from this, pointing to a likely read error. The rearrangement links TRDV2 to TRDJ3; possibly TRDD3 for D (6 bases). V shed 3 bases and J shed 1 base, with 15 bases lying between them. Germline V gene data show CDR1 as GEAIGNYY and CDR2 as EKD. The CDR3 is 18 amino acids. The CDR3 DNA is TGTGCCTGTGACGCCGTTGGGGATTTGTCCTGGGACACCCGACAGATGTTTTTC. As protein: CACDAVGDLSWDTRQMFF.

On this clone: This likely came from a read error, as a far larger clone is one base away. The sample holds other DNA sequences that translate to the same CDR3. The chain joins TRDV2 to TRDJ3; no firm D call. The CDR3 extends over 18 amino acids. Germline V gene data show CDR1 as GEAIGNYY and CDR2 as EKD. Trimming shortened V by 1 base and J by 0 bases, and 12 bases separated the two germline ends. In DNA, the CDR3 is TGTGCCTGTGACACAGTGCTGTCGAGCTCCTGGGACACCCGACAGATGTTTTTC. Protein sequence: CACDTVLSSSWDTRQMFF.

By share, this clone ranks as large. This chain joins TRDV2 and TRDJ1, with 9 bases that match TRDD3. This CDR3 is 18 amino acids long. CDR1 is GEAIGNYY and CDR2 is EKD in the germline V gene. After removal of 0 bases from V and 0 bases from J, the junction contained 10 bases not matched to a gene. CDR3 in amino acids: CACDTIPLGDQYTDKLIF. The CDR3 coding sequence is TGTGCCTGTGACACCATTCCACTGGGGGACCAGTACACCGATAAACTCATCTTT.

This clone showed up just a few times. At the DNA level, this CDR3 is encoded by other sequences in the same sample as well. The chain joins TRDV1 to TRDJ1; TRDD3 matches at 11 bases. Germline V CDR1 and CDR2: TSWWSYY, QGS. Unmatched junction bases numbered 24, after V lost 6 bases and J lost 0 bases. The CDR3 is 22 residues long. The chain's CDR3 is CALGEPPLTYWGITLYTDKLIF. As DNA, the CDR3 is TGTGCTCTTGGAGAGCCTCCCCTTACCTACTGGGGGATAACCCTGTACACCGATAAACTCATCTTT.